These T cell receptor beta chains were read from a single sample in a study of beta chain features in type 1 diabetes. Produced via immunoSEQ multiplex PCR; TCRdb's table is partial and in-frame only. The sample carries 680,000 or so clones, 13% recorded once. The sample taken for sequencing was naive CD4+ T cells from blood. The source is a young man with type 1 diabetes. Both conserved end residues are part of each CDR3. D genes are given only for firm matches. Clone size appears in some rows only: once, few, many, or a class for an expanded clone.

j_call: TRBJ2-6
d_call: -
clone_size: -
v_call: TRBV28
cdr3_length: 15
cdr3_nt: TGTGCCAGCAGTTCCGGGAGTACTGGGGCCAACGGCCTGACTTTC
cdr3_aa: CASSSGSTGANGLTF

j_call: TRBJ2-5
d_call: TRBD2
clone_size: -
v_call: TRBV30
cdr3_length: 16
cdr3_nt: TGTGCCTGGAGTCGGGGTACTAGCGAAGCCCGGGAGACCCAGTACTTC
cdr3_aa: CAWSRGTSEARETQYF

j_call: TRBJ2-7
d_call: TRBD1
clone_size: once
v_call: TRBV7-2
cdr3_length: 14
cdr3_nt: TGTGCCAGCAGCTTATACAGGGGCCCCTACGAGCAGTACTTC
cdr3_aa: CASSLYRGPYEQYF

j_call: TRBJ2-2
d_call: -
clone_size: -
v_call: TRBV19
cdr3_length: 16
cdr3_nt: TGTGCCAGTAGTATACTACAGGGAAGGGACACCGGGGAGCTGTTTTTT
cdr3_aa: CASSILQGRDTGELFF

j_call: TRBJ2-1
d_call: TRBD1
clone_size: -
v_call: TRBV7-7
cdr3_length: 18
cdr3_nt: TGTGCCAGCAGCTTAGCGTGGAGAGGGGACAGCTCCTACAATGAGCAGTTCTTC
cdr3_aa: CASSLAWRGDSSYNEQFF

j_call: TRBJ2-7
d_call: -
clone_size: few
v_call: TRBV10-3
cdr3_length: 12
cdr3_nt: TGTGCCATAAGTGGCAGCTCCTACGAGCAGTACTTC
cdr3_aa: CAISGSSYEQYF

j_call: TRBJ1-1
d_call: -
clone_size: -
v_call: TRBV20-1
cdr3_length: 11
cdr3_nt: TGCAGTGCCCCGGGGGACACTGAAGCTTTCTTT
cdr3_aa: CSAPGDTEAFF

j_call: TRBJ2-7
d_call: TRBD1
clone_size: -
v_call: TRBV19
cdr3_length: 15
cdr3_nt: TGTGCCAGTAGTACTCCGGGACAGGGGACCTACGAGCAGTACTTC
cdr3_aa: CASSTPGQGTYEQYF

j_call: TRBJ2-1
d_call: -
clone_size: -
v_call: TRBV27
cdr3_length: 13
cdr3_nt: TGTGCCAGCAGTTGGGCAGGACGCAATGAGCAGTTCTTC
cdr3_aa: CASSWAGRNEQFF

j_call: TRBJ1-2
d_call: TRBD1
clone_size: few
v_call: TRBV19
cdr3_length: 14
cdr3_nt: TGTGCCAGTAGCATGGACAGGGGGAGCTATGGCTACACCTTC
cdr3_aa: CASSMDRGSYGYTF

j_call: TRBJ2-7
d_call: -
clone_size: -
v_call: TRBV19
cdr3_length: 16
cdr3_nt: TGTGCCAGTAGTATAGATGTCTCCAAGCACCTGTACGAGCAGTACTTC
cdr3_aa: CASSIDVSKHLYEQYF

j_call: TRBJ1-1
d_call: TRBD1
clone_size: -
v_call: TRBV7-9
cdr3_length: 17
cdr3_nt: TGTGCCAGCAGCTTAGCTTGGCAGGGGGCGTTGGGCACTGAAGCTTTCTTT
cdr3_aa: CASSLAWQGALGTEAFF

j_call: TRBJ1-1
d_call: TRBD1
clone_size: -
v_call: TRBV27
cdr3_length: 14
cdr3_nt: TGTGCCAGCAGTGGACAGGGGAGGAACACTGAAGCTTTCTTT
cdr3_aa: CASSGQGRNTEAFF

j_call: TRBJ1-1
d_call: -
clone_size: -
v_call: TRBV28
cdr3_length: 13
cdr3_nt: TGTGCCAGCGGCGGGGTTTCGACCACTGAAGCTTTCTTT
cdr3_aa: CASGGVSTTEAFF

j_call: TRBJ2-4
d_call: -
clone_size: -
v_call: TRBV5-1
cdr3_length: 14
cdr3_nt: TGCGCCAGCAGCCTTCCTCTTCAGGGGAACATTCAGTACTTC
cdr3_aa: CASSLPLQGNIQYF

j_call: TRBJ1-5
d_call: TRBD1
clone_size: -
v_call: TRBV6-6
cdr3_length: 14
cdr3_nt: TGTGCCAGCAGGGGGGACAGGGAGAATCAGCCCCAGCATTTT
cdr3_aa: CASRGDRENQPQHF

j_call: TRBJ1-5
d_call: -
clone_size: few
v_call: TRBV6-5
cdr3_length: 15
cdr3_nt: TGTGCCAGCAGTTACTCAGGGCAGGACAATCAGCCCCAGCATTTT
cdr3_aa: CASSYSGQDNQPQHF

j_call: TRBJ1-2
d_call: TRBD1
clone_size: few
v_call: TRBV7-9
cdr3_length: 16
cdr3_nt: TGTGCCAGCAGCATGGGGACAGTCTCCGTGGGCTATGGCTACACCTTC
cdr3_aa: CASSMGTVSVGYGYTF

j_call: TRBJ2-1
d_call: -
clone_size: -
v_call: TRBV4-1
cdr3_length: 17
cdr3_nt: TGCGCCAGCAGCCAAGCCCCCCGACAGGCTGCGTACAATGAGCAGTTCTTC
cdr3_aa: CASSQAPRQAAYNEQFF

j_call: TRBJ2-4
d_call: -
clone_size: -
v_call: TRBV4-1
cdr3_length: 17
cdr3_nt: TGCGCCAGCAGCCAAGGTGGCGGGACATTTTTTAAAAACATTCAGTACTTC
cdr3_aa: CASSQGGGTFFKNIQYF

j_call: TRBJ1-2
d_call: TRBD1
clone_size: few
v_call: TRBV27
cdr3_length: 14
cdr3_nt: TGTGCCAGCAGTTTATTGGCAGGGGGTTATGGCTACACCTTC
cdr3_aa: CASSLLAGGYGYTF

j_call: TRBJ1-4
d_call: -
clone_size: -
v_call: TRBV30
cdr3_length: 13
cdr3_nt: TGTGCCTGGAGTTCTCAGGGGAATGAAAAACTGTTTTTT
cdr3_aa: CAWSSQGNEKLFF

j_call: TRBJ1-2
d_call: TRBD1
clone_size: -
v_call: TRBV5-1
cdr3_length: 14
cdr3_nt: TGCGCCAGCAGCTTGAGACAGGGTAACTATGGCTACACCTTC
cdr3_aa: CASSLRQGNYGYTF

j_call: TRBJ2-3
d_call: -
clone_size: -
v_call: TRBV5-4
cdr3_length: 12
cdr3_nt: TGTGCCAGCCCCCAGGGACTCGACCGGATGTATTTT
cdr3_aa: CASPQGLDRMYF

j_call: TRBJ2-2
d_call: -
clone_size: few
v_call: TRBV6-5
cdr3_length: 12
cdr3_nt: TGTGCCACCAACACCGGGTTCCTACCGCTGTTTTTT
cdr3_aa: CATNTGFLPLFF

j_call: TRBJ1-6
d_call: -
clone_size: -
v_call: TRBV25-1
cdr3_length: 13
cdr3_nt: TGTGCCAGCAGTGAGGGGGGGCCCTCACCCCTCCACTTT
cdr3_aa: CASSEGGPSPLHF

j_call: TRBJ2-7
d_call: TRBD1
clone_size: -
v_call: TRBV4-1
cdr3_length: 15
cdr3_nt: TGCGCCAGCAGCCAAGCCCGGGACAGTACCTACGAGCAGTACTTC
cdr3_aa: CASSQARDSTYEQYF

j_call: TRBJ2-1
d_call: TRBD2
clone_size: few
v_call: TRBV29-1
cdr3_length: 14
cdr3_nt: TGCAGCGTCGTGGGGCGGCTAGCGGTCAATGAGCAGTTCTTC
cdr3_aa: CSVVGRLAVNEQFF

j_call: TRBJ2-7
d_call: -
clone_size: few
v_call: TRBV10-3
cdr3_length: 12
cdr3_nt: TGTGCCATCAGTGCCGACGGCTACGAGCAGTACTTC
cdr3_aa: CAISADGYEQYF

j_call: TRBJ2-3
d_call: -
clone_size: -
v_call: TRBV29-1
cdr3_length: 14
cdr3_nt: TGCAGCGTTGAAGATCCAGGGATCCCAGATACGCAGTATTTT
cdr3_aa: CSVEDPGIPDTQYF

j_call: TRBJ1-4
d_call: TRBD1
clone_size: few
v_call: TRBV29-1
cdr3_length: 13
cdr3_nt: TGCAGCGTGGCCGGGACAGAAAATGAAAAACTGTTTTTT
cdr3_aa: CSVAGTENEKLFF

j_call: TRBJ2-7
d_call: -
clone_size: -
v_call: TRBV28
cdr3_length: 14
cdr3_nt: TGTGCCAGCAGTTCGGGGGACAGATCCTCCGCAAAGTACTTC
cdr3_aa: CASSSGDRSSAKYF

j_call: TRBJ2-5
d_call: -
clone_size: -
v_call: TRBV9
cdr3_length: 15
cdr3_nt: TGTGCCAGCAGCGTAGAGAGGGGTCCGCAAGAGACCCAGTACTTC
cdr3_aa: CASSVERGPQETQYF

j_call: TRBJ2-1
d_call: -
clone_size: few
v_call: TRBV7-6
cdr3_length: 13
cdr3_nt: TGTGCCAGCAGCTTCGGACTCCACAATGAGCAGTTCTTC
cdr3_aa: CASSFGLHNEQFF

j_call: TRBJ1-6
d_call: TRBD1
clone_size: -
v_call: TRBV5-4
cdr3_length: 15
cdr3_nt: TGTGCCAGCAGCTTGACAGGGGTGGATAACTCACCCCTCCACTTT
cdr3_aa: CASSLTGVDNSPLHF

j_call: TRBJ1-3
d_call: -
clone_size: -
v_call: TRBV11-2
cdr3_length: 13
cdr3_nt: TGTGCCAGCAGTCAACCAGGTCGGGGGACCATATATTTT
cdr3_aa: CASSQPGRGTIYF

j_call: TRBJ2-3
d_call: TRBD2
clone_size: few
v_call: TRBV4-1
cdr3_length: 16
cdr3_nt: TGCGCCAGCAGCCACTTACTAGCGGGGGGCACAGATACGCAGTATTTT
cdr3_aa: CASSHLLAGGTDTQYF

j_call: TRBJ2-7
d_call: -
clone_size: -
v_call: TRBV13
cdr3_length: 12
cdr3_nt: TGTGCCAGCAGCTTAAGGGGCGGCGAGCAGTACTTC
cdr3_aa: CASSLRGGEQYF

j_call: TRBJ2-5
d_call: -
clone_size: few
v_call: TRBV7-8
cdr3_length: 13
cdr3_nt: TGTGCCAGCAGCCTGACCTTTGGGGAGACCCAGTACTTC
cdr3_aa: CASSLTFGETQYF

j_call: TRBJ1-5
d_call: -
clone_size: -
v_call: TRBV29-1
cdr3_length: 13
cdr3_nt: TGCAGCGCTGGCGACACCCCCAATCAGCCCCAGCATTTT
cdr3_aa: CSAGDTPNQPQHF

j_call: TRBJ2-3
d_call: TRBD2
clone_size: few
v_call: TRBV6-5
cdr3_length: 12
cdr3_nt: TGTGCCAGCAGTTACTCAGGGACTATTCAGTATTTT
cdr3_aa: CASSYSGTIQYF

j_call: TRBJ1-2
d_call: -
clone_size: -
v_call: TRBV25-1
cdr3_length: 15
cdr3_nt: TGTGCCAGCAGTGACCCCAACCGGGGGCTGGATGGCTACACCTTC
cdr3_aa: CASSDPNRGLDGYTF

j_call: TRBJ2-7
d_call: -
clone_size: -
v_call: TRBV15
cdr3_length: 16
cdr3_nt: TGTGCCACCAGCAGAGATCGTTGGCAGGGATCCTACGAGCAGTACTTC
cdr3_aa: CATSRDRWQGSYEQYF

j_call: TRBJ2-6
d_call: TRBD1
clone_size: -
v_call: TRBV30
cdr3_length: 17
cdr3_nt: TGTGCCTGGACAGGGGGCCGTGGGGACGCTGGGGCCAACGTCCTGACTTTC
cdr3_aa: CAWTGGRGDAGANVLTF

j_call: TRBJ2-3
d_call: -
clone_size: -
v_call: TRBV6-1
cdr3_length: 13
cdr3_nt: TGTGCCAGCTCGCTCGGGACCACAGATACGCAGTATTTT
cdr3_aa: CASSLGTTDTQYF

j_call: TRBJ2-1
d_call: TRBD1
clone_size: -
v_call: TRBV5-1
cdr3_length: 15
cdr3_nt: TGCGCCAGCAGCTTAGGCAGGGGGACCTCCAATGAGCAGTTCTTC
cdr3_aa: CASSLGRGTSNEQFF

j_call: TRBJ1-5
d_call: -
clone_size: -
v_call: TRBV2
cdr3_length: 14
cdr3_nt: TGTGCCAGCAGTGGGGGAACGGTACCTCAGCCCCAGCATTTT
cdr3_aa: CASSGGTVPQPQHF

j_call: TRBJ1-2
d_call: -
clone_size: -
v_call: TRBV10-3
cdr3_length: 13
cdr3_nt: TGTGCCATCACCGTTGGAGGGTTCTATGGCTACACCTTC
cdr3_aa: CAITVGGFYGYTF

j_call: TRBJ1-2
d_call: -
clone_size: few
v_call: TRBV30
cdr3_length: 12
cdr3_nt: TGTGCCTGGAGTGTCGGGGCCTATGGCTACACCTTC
cdr3_aa: CAWSVGAYGYTF

j_call: TRBJ1-2
d_call: -
clone_size: -
v_call: TRBV4-1
cdr3_length: 13
cdr3_nt: TGCGCCAGCAGCCTCAGGGTAACTTACGGCTACACCTTC
cdr3_aa: CASSLRVTYGYTF

j_call: TRBJ2-1
d_call: -
clone_size: -
v_call: TRBV5-1
cdr3_length: 17
cdr3_nt: TGCGCCAGCAGCGCCGGACTGTTGAAGCCGTTGGGGGTTGAGCAGTTCTTC
cdr3_aa: CASSAGLLKPLGVEQFF

j_call: TRBJ1-1
d_call: -
clone_size: -
v_call: TRBV6-1
cdr3_length: 14
cdr3_nt: TGTGCCAGCAGTCGGACAGACTCTAACACTGAAGCTTTCTTT
cdr3_aa: CASSRTDSNTEAFF

j_call: TRBJ1-2
d_call: -
clone_size: -
v_call: TRBV4-1
cdr3_length: 16
cdr3_nt: TGCGCCAGCAGCCAAGATTGGGTCCGCGGGGGTGGTGGCTACACCTTC
cdr3_aa: CASSQDWVRGGGGYTF

j_call: TRBJ2-1
d_call: TRBD2
clone_size: few
v_call: TRBV10-3
cdr3_length: 15
cdr3_nt: TGTGCCATCAGTGAAGTAGCGGGGGGGCTCAATGAGCAGTTCTTC
cdr3_aa: CAISEVAGGLNEQFF

j_call: TRBJ2-7
d_call: -
clone_size: -
v_call: TRBV30
cdr3_length: 15
cdr3_nt: TGTGCCTGGAGTGGCCCGGACGTCTCGGCCTACGAGCAGTACTTC
cdr3_aa: CAWSGPDVSAYEQYF

j_call: TRBJ1-2
d_call: -
clone_size: -
v_call: TRBV28
cdr3_length: 12
cdr3_nt: TGTGCCAGCCAAGACAGCCACTATGGCTACACCTTC
cdr3_aa: CASQDSHYGYTF

j_call: TRBJ2-5
d_call: -
clone_size: few
v_call: TRBV6-5
cdr3_length: 13
cdr3_nt: TGTGCCAGCAGCCACACTAGGGAAGAGACCCAGTACTTC
cdr3_aa: CASSHTREETQYF